The clone carrying this T cell receptor (beta chain) was found a few times. Its antigen is still unknown. Naive CD8 T cells were picked out by sorting for CD8+CD4-CCR7+CD45RA+. In TCRdb, the PCR reads were re-called with MiXCR into one record per CDR3 protein. The sample consists of around 470,000 distinct CDR3 sequences, around 21% of them appearing once. The data derive from a study of molecular identifiers for immune sequencing clone quantification. Whole-study findings and limits: Clones above 20 RNA copies contained over 99% of effector molecules and under 1% of naive molecules.

V shed 2 bases and J shed 9 bases, with 9 bases lying between them. The CDR3 is 13 amino acids. CDR1 is SGHNT, CDR2 YYREEE, per germline (reference sequence). This chain joins TRBV5-4 and TRBJ1-6; D unresolved. This receptor was obtained from a human donor in good health. Some libraries in this study had Jurkat cell RNA spiked in. Sample: naive CD8+ T cells from blood, with Jurkat cell RNA spiked in. Subset specified: FACS-sorted CD8+CD4-CCR7+CD45RA+ naive T cells. Here the CDR3 DNA reads TGTGCCAGCAGCTTCATGGGGTCTTCACCCCTCCACTTT. Translated, it gives CASSFMGSSPLHF.